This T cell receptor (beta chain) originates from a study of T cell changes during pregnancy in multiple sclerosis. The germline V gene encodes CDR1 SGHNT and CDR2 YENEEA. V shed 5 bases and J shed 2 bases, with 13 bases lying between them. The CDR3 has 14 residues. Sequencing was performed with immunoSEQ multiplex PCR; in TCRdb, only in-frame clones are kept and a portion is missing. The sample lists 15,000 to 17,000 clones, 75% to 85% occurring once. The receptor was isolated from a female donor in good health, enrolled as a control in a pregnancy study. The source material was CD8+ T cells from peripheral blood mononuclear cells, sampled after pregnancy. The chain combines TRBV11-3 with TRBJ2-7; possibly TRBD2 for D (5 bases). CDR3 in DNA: TGTGCCAGCAGCATCACCCCCGGGGCCTACGAGCAGTACTTC. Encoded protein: CASSITPGAYEQYF.